This T cell receptor (beta chain) is from a study of blood T cell repertoires in COVID-19 (dated by TCRdb to between 2020 and 2021). Background for the entire study: Collaborator samples came from the United States, Italy and Spain and covered acute and convalescent phases of COVID-19. The prospective study material was composed of cDNA or gDNA derived from T cells, B-cell-depleted T cells, or PBMCs. Deeply sampled blood TCRbeta repertoires from subjects exposed to, actively infected with, or recovered from COVID-19 were included in the dataset. The repertoires were released in a freely available public database intended as a resource for research on the immune response to SARS-CoV-2. Samples came from the ongoing ImmuneRACE study (first 160 participants) plus 1,254 subjects from 6 global collaborators. The sample metadata nearly always contained a de-identified subject ID, COVID-19 status, age in years and sex. Where HLA class I and class II types were available, the types were taken from metadata supplied by the sample provider, not from assay-based typing.

Study-wide findings and limitations: Clinical and demographic metadata were provided uncurated, with the amount varying by source and participant.

V lost 6 bases and J lost 7 bases; the stretch between them is 21 bases long. The CDR3 numbers 16 residues from cysteine through phenylalanine. Kept here is only the CDR3 DNA, which spans 48 bases and is read in frame from base 1. From a lookup of the germline V gene, CDR1 and CDR2 are SNHLY and FYNNEI. A second Seattle source provided samples from volunteer blood donors who had recovered from COVID-19. Collaborating institutions collected whole blood in K2EDTA tubes following their own protocols. For TCRbeta analysis, collaborator samples were shipped as frozen whole blood, as isolated PBMCs, or as DNA extracted from either sample type. TCRbeta CDR3 regions were amplified from genomic DNA using the immunoSEQ Assay, a bias-controlled multiplex PCR. The source study handled its data this way. Nucleated cell counts per sample were estimated from amplification of reference gene primers within the assay. Sequence reads were collapsed and filtered to measure the absolute abundance of every unique TCRbeta CDR3 rearrangement. For each sample, productive Simpson clonality was calculated by taking the square root of Simpson's diversity index across productive rearrangements. In TCRdb, the immuneACCESS table is reduced to in-frame sequences with V and J assigned. These tables do not hold every clone; where another copy was compared, an unresolved V gene accounts for under half, and the others remain unexplained. D and trimming come from the DNA, and the V and J calls and clone size come from that table. In this sample the table shows fewer than 350,000 clones, approximately 83% of which occur a single time. About 1.9% of the sample belongs to the ten largest clones.

This clone was observed once. There is no known antigen for this receptor. It has no much larger one-base neighbor in the sample; base qualities were not kept. The rearrangement joined TRBV2 to TRBJ1-4, with a tentative D gene TRBD1 over 5 matching bases. Sample: peripheral blood. The sequence came from a woman in her 30s who had recovered from COVID-19. The CDR3 corresponds to CASRDRGGLNVEKLFF. The base sequence is TGTGCCAGCAGGGACCGGGGGGGGTTGAATGTTGAAAAACTGTTTTTT.